These 22 T cell receptor beta chains originate from one sample sequenced in a study of T cell repertoires in aging, cancer and after chemotherapy. The template was genomic DNA from peripheral blood, not RNA. Rearranged V-D-J TRB sequences were amplified with a mixed TRB-A/B primer pool. TCRdb reprocessed the multiplex PCR reads via MiXCR and lists one record per CDR3 protein. The profile shows about 12,000 distinct CDR3 sequences, just over 30% of them singletons. Sequences were obtained from blood. These receptors came from a human donor in good health. The donor label of this sample is uncertain.

The CDR3 protein is CASSRAYEQYF. The CDR3 region has the DNA TGTGCCAGCAGTCGGGCCTACGAGCAGTACTTC. V gene TRBV5-6 combines with J gene TRBJ2-7; D unresolved. The CDR3 length is 11 residues. V lost 5 bases and J 2 bases, leaving 5 bases between the germline ends. Per germline, CDR1 SGHDT and CDR2 YYEEEE. Filled out from reference TRBV5-6 and TRBJ2-7, the complete variable domain reads DAGVTQSPTHLIKTRGQQVTLRCSPKSGHDTVSWYQQALGQGPQFIFQYYEEEERQRGNFPDRFSGHQFPNYSSELNVNALLLGDSALYLCASSRAYEQYFGPGTRLTVT.

The J gene is TRBJ2-1, the V gene TRBV15, with 12 nucleotides matching TRBD2. Germline lookup yields CDR1 LNHNV and CDR2 YYDKDF (reference sequence). This CDR3 region has 16 residues. The junction had 10 bases not matched to a gene; V was cut back by 7 bases and J by 6 bases. The CDR3 is CATNRLAGVPLNEQFF. The CDR3 DNA reads as TGTGCCACCAACCGACTAGCGGGGGTACCTCTCAATGAGCAGTTCTTC.

The chain uses TRBV6-5 and TRBJ2-5; perhaps TRBD2 as D (6 bases). Germline V gene sequence: CDR1 MNHEY, CDR2 SVGAGI. V lost 6 bases and J lost 4, with 12 bases in between. The CDR3 sequence is 13 residues long. The chain's CDR3 is CASRYLGGETQYF. CDR3 DNA sequence: TGTGCCAGCAGATACCTCGGGGGAGAGACCCAGTACTTC.

This clonotype was seen a handful of times. The chain couples TRBV6-5 to TRBJ1-6, with TRBD1 matching 7 bases. CDR3 length: 16 amino acids. The V segment lost 8 bases and the J segment 1 base; nucleotides outside the gene matches: 8. Germline V gives CDR1 MNHEY, CDR2 SVGAGI. CDR3 DNA: TGTGCCAGCGGAAACAGGGGCCGTTCCTATAATTCACCCCTCCACTTT. It yields the protein CASGNRGRSYNSPLHF.

This clonotype was counted a few times. The chain couples TRBV6-6 to TRBJ1-5; 8 bases align to TRBD1. Germline V gene lookup returns CDR1 MNHNY and CDR2 SVGAGI (reference sequence). Trimming cost V 6 bases and J 5 bases; bases outside gene matches: 6. There are 14 residues in the CDR3. Here the CDR3 reads CASRLGQGYQPQHF. As DNA, the CDR3 is TGTGCCAGCAGACTTGGACAGGGTTATCAGCCCCAGCATTTT.

There are a few counts of this clonotype. The chain uses TRBV15 and TRBJ1-5, with unresolved D. Germline assignment: CDR1 LNHNV and CDR2 YYDKDF (reference sequence). Trimming removed 5 bases from V and 0 bases from J, with 2 bases in between. The CDR3 contains 12 residues. The CDR3 here is CATSFSNQPQHF. The CDR3 DNA follows: TGTGCCACCAGCTTTAGCAATCAGCCCCAGCATTTT.

The CDR3 nucleotides read TGTGCCAGCAGCTGGAAAGCGGGAAGCACAGATACGCAGTATTTT. Protein sequence: CASSWKAGSTDTQYF. The chain combines TRBV5-4 with TRBJ2-3; 7 bases map to TRBD2. Losses at the gene ends were 3 bases for V and 0 bases for J; bases not matched to a gene: 4. Per germline, CDR1 SGHNT and CDR2 YYREEE (reference sequence). CDR3 length equals 15 residues. The full variable domain, in which reference TRBV5-4 and TRBJ2-3 provide the parts outside the CDR3, is ETGVTQSPTHLIKTRGQQVTLRCSSQSGHNTVSWYQQALGQGPQFIFQYYREEENGRGNFPPRFSGLQFPNYSSELNVNALELDDSALYLCASSWKAGSTDTQYFGPGTRLTVL.

This clonotype is judged medium-sized (0.01 to 0.1%). The CDR3 protein is CATSSWTGGSDTQYF. In DNA form, the CDR3 reads TGTGCCACCAGCTCATGGACAGGGGGCTCAGATACGCAGTATTTT. The genes are TRBV15 and TRBJ2-3; 11 bases agree with TRBD1. Trimming cost V 5 bases and J 4 bases; bases outside gene matches: 5. This CDR3 spans 15 amino acids. The germline gives CDR1 LNHNV, CDR2 YYDKDF (reference sequence).

This clonotype was seen a few times. V and J are TRBV15 and TRBJ2-3, with a possible D match to TRBD2 (6 bases). V was trimmed by 0 bases and J by 4 bases, leaving 8 bases between them. This CDR3 spans 14 amino acids. The germline V gene encodes CDR1 LNHNV and CDR2 YYDKDF (reference sequence). CDR3 sequence: CATSRDGGSDTQYF. The CDR3, as DNA: TGTGCCACCAGCAGAGACGGGGGATCAGATACGCAGTATTTT.

The chain employs TRBV6-5 and TRBJ1-5, with a weak D call TRBD1 (6 bases). Germline CDR1 is MNHEY and CDR2 is SVGAGI. The CDR3 runs 18 residues. V was clipped by 8 bases and J by 1 base, with 24 bases between them. CDR3 sequence (DNA): TGTGCCAGCTCCCTCCTCGGAGGGGGTCTTGGGAGCAATCAGCCCCAGCATTTT. Protein product: CASSLLGGGLGSNQPQHF.

This clonotype has a handful of counts. The chain is built from TRBV12-3 or TRBV12-4 and TRBJ2-3; 10 nucleotides align to TRBD1. J gave up 5 bases and V 6 bases, and 8 bases lay outside the gene matches. This CDR3 has 15 residues. The DNA for the CDR3 is TGTGCCAGCAGCCCCGACAGGGGGCTGGAAGATACGCAGTATTTT. Its protein is CASSPDRGLEDTQYF.

This chain joins TRBV7-2 and TRBJ1-2; TRBD1 matches at 7 bases. V shed 1 base, J shed 4 bases, and the junction held 6 bases outside the gene matches. Per the germline V gene, CDR1 is SGHTA and CDR2 is FQGNSA. The CDR3 runs to 15 residues. The CDR3 coding sequence is TGTGCCAGCAGCTTAGGCTACGGGACAGTCTATGGCTACACCTTC. Translating it yields CASSLGYGTVYGYTF.

This clonotype was observed a handful of times. The V call is TRBV6-6, the J call TRBJ1-2; 7 bases are a match to TRBD1. The V segment lost 2 bases and the J segment 1 base; nucleotides outside the gene matches: 1. The CDR3 sequence is 14 residues long. CDR1 MNHNY and CDR2 SVGAGI come from the germline V gene (reference sequence). In nucleotides, the CDR3 is TGTGCCAGCAGTTACGACAGGGTTAACTATGGCTACACCTTC. It encodes CASSYDRVNYGYTF.

This clonotype is judged medium-sized. The rearrangement uses TRBV6-1 and TRBJ2-3; TRBD2 agrees at 10 bases. The CDR3 length is 15 residues. Per the germline V gene, CDR1 is MNHNS and CDR2 is SASEGT. J lost 1 base, V lost 5 bases, and 3 bases had no gene match. The CDR3 nucleotides read TGTGCCAGCAGTAAGCTAGCGGGGGGCACAGATACGCAGTATTTT. Its translation: CASSKLAGGTDTQYF.

V gene TRBV12-3 or TRBV12-4 combines with J gene TRBJ1-2; D is uncertain. V dropped 1 base and J dropped 0 bases, with 6 bases sitting between them. The CDR3 loop spans 14 amino acids. The CDR3 region is CASSLGTPNYGYTF. The DNA of the CDR3 is TGTGCCAGCAGTTTAGGAACACCTAACTATGGCTACACCTTC.

The chain is built from TRBV18 and TRBJ1-2, with TRBD1 matching over 7 bases. The V gene's germline CDR1 is KGHSH and CDR2 LQKENI. Germline trimming cut 0 bases from V and 0 bases from J; bases unmatched to any gene: 7. The CDR3 length is 17 residues. The CDR3 nucleotides read TGTGCCAGCTCACCACCACAGGGGCGCCTCACTAACTATGGCTACACCTTC. Its protein is CASSPPQGRLTNYGYTF. The full variable domain, completed using reference TRBV18 and TRBJ1-2, is NAGVMQNPRHLVRRRGQEARLRCSPMKGHSHVYWYRQLPEEGLKFMVYLQKENIIDESGMPKERFSAEFPKEGPSILRIQQVVRGDSAAYFCASSPPQGRLTNYGYTFGSGTRLTVV.

This clonotype has a handful of counts. The chain employs TRBV5-4 and TRBJ1-6, with D maybe TRBD1 (6 bases). The germline CDR1 and CDR2 sequences are SGHNT and YYREEE (reference sequence). Trimming stripped 0 bases from V and 9 bases from J, with 16 bases between. The CDR3 spans 16 residues. CDR3 protein: CASSLARGALSSPLHF. CDR3 DNA: TGTGCCAGCAGCTTGGCTCGGGGGGCTCTTAGTTCACCCCTCCACTTT. The variable domain in full, completed from reference TRBV5-4 and TRBJ1-6, reads ETGVTQSPTHLIKTRGQQVTLRCSSQSGHNTVSWYQQALGQGPQFIFQYYREEENGRGNFPPRFSGLQFPNYSSELNVNALELDDSALYLCASSLARGALSSPLHFGNGTRLTVT.

The V gene is TRBV11-2, the J gene TRBJ2-3; D not resolved. Trimming pared 4 bases from V and 7 bases from J, leaving 15 bases between. The CDR3 loop spans 14 amino acids. Germline V gives CDR1 SGHAT, CDR2 FQNNGV. CDR3: CASSSGSIRNTQYF. CDR3 nucleotides: TGTGCCAGCAGCTCCGGGTCCATCCGAAATACGCAGTATTTT.

This clonotype has a handful of counts. The chain has TRBV30 and TRBJ2-2; 9 bases map to TRBD2. Germline V lookup: CDR1 GTSNPN, CDR2 SVGIG (reference sequence). The V segment lost 3 bases and the J segment 0 bases; nucleotides outside the gene matches: 5. CDR3 length: 16 amino acids. This CDR3 is CAWSWSGGSNTGELFF. CDR3 coding DNA: TGTGCCTGGAGCTGGAGCGGGGGGTCGAACACCGGGGAGCTGTTTTTT.

The rearrangement joins TRBV7-9 to TRBJ1-1; D is ambiguous. Germline V lookup: CDR1 SEHNR, CDR2 FQNEAQ (reference sequence). This CDR3 spans 13 amino acids. The ends were cut back, 2 bases at V and 4 bases at J, with 8 bases in the middle. CDR3 protein: CASSLHGSTEAFF. DNA of the CDR3: TGTGCCAGCAGCTTACACGGGTCCACTGAAGCTTTCTTT.

A few counts support this clonotype. The chain joins TRBV5-5 to TRBJ2-3; TRBD1 matches 11 bases. In germline, CDR1 is SGHKS, CDR2 YYEKEE (reference sequence). The CDR3 is 17 residues long. Losses at the gene ends were 1 base for V and 4 bases for J; bases not matched to a gene: 8. The CDR3, as DNA: TGTGCCAGCAGCTTGCTTATCGCGGGACAGGGGGCAGATACGCAGTATTTT. Translated: CASSLLIAGQGADTQYF.

The table lists this clonotype with a few counts. The chain is built from TRBV27 and TRBJ1-5; the D gene is possibly TRBD1 (6 bases). The length of the CDR3 is 16 residues. The V end was cut by 8 bases, the J end by 1 base, with 18 bases between. Per the germline V gene, CDR1 is MNHEY and CDR2 is SMNVEV (reference sequence). DNA of the CDR3: TGTGCCAGCTCCCACAGGGAAGAGAAAAGCAATCAGCCCCAGCATTTT. This translates into CASSHREEKSNQPQHF.